The entry below describes one T cell receptor (beta chain). Patients in Seattle were enrolled during active infection, then followed longitudinally. The source of the sample is a study of blood T cell repertoires in COVID-19. About the research overall: The study drew acute and convalescent COVID-19 samples from the United States, Italy and Spain. T cells, B-cell-depleted T cells, or PBMCs supplied cDNA or gDNA.

In the original workflow: Quantification of nucleated cells was approximated via reference gene primer amplification. Clones were read by immunoSEQ multiplex PCR, and TCRdb kept only the in-frame ones, dropping some. From that table come the V and J calls and clone size; the DNA was used to work out D and trimming. In the table there are over 85,000 clones, under 85% of which are singletons. The V segment lost 7 bases and the J segment 0 bases; nucleotides outside the gene matches: 5. The CDR3 is 14 amino acids. CDR1 is SQVTM and CDR2 is ANQGSEA in the germline V gene. Specimen: peripheral blood. The source is an elderly woman with COVID-19, enrolled during active disease. The V and J genes are TRBV29-1 and TRBJ2-7, with 11 bases identical to TRBD1. CDR3 DNA: TGCAGCGCCACAGGGACAGGGGGCTCCTACGAGCAGTACTTC. Amino acids: CSATGTGGSYEQYF.